This TCR beta chain is drawn from a study of technical replicates of blood from four donors. Germline V gene lookup returns CDR1 ENHRY and CDR2 SYGVKD. The junction had 7 bases not matched to a gene; V was cut back by 3 bases and J by 4 bases. The CDR3 contains 17 residues. This clone was observed a few times. Assay used: immunoSEQ multiplex PCR; TCRdb lists only in-frame clones, some missing. The profile covers about 54,000 clones, with about 95% appearing a single time and about 0.22% taken by the ten largest. This clonotype was sampled from a human donor in good health. The material sequenced was T cells isolated from PBMCs. This sequence joins TRBV10-3 and TRBJ2-3; 13 bases line up with TRBD2. Written as DNA, the CDR3 is TGTGCCATCAGTGAAGGACTAGCGGGAGTTAAATCAGATACGCAGTATTTT. Its protein product is CAISEGLAGVKSDTQYF.